The text below deals with one TCR beta chain. This sample was taken from a study of T cells in Graves' hyperthyroidism and ophthalmopathy. J lost 0 bases, V lost 3 bases, and 6 bases had no gene match. This CDR3 is built from 18 residues. CDR1 is MGHRA, CDR2 YSYEKL, per germline. RNA transcripts yielded amplified TCR beta CDR3 regions. The study used the HTBI primer set for a first-round RT-PCR of the TCR CDR3. Using its own MiXCR run on the multiplex PCR reads, TCRdb lists one record per CDR3 protein. The sample holds more than 500,000 distinct CDR3 sequences, 14% seen once. Patients between 18 and 65 years old had hyperthyroidism, newly diagnosed and lasting under 2 months. Every diagnosis used clinical symptoms, serum thyroxine and TRAb, thyroid ultrasound and orbital computed tomography.

The sequencing sample was made of blood. The chain couples TRBV4-1 to TRBJ2-1; 12 nucleotides agree with TRBD2. The TCR comes from a middle-aged woman with Graves' hyperthyroidism. The CDR3 sequence is CASSQTSGSRSSYNEQFF. DNA for the CDR3: TGCGCCAGCAGCCAGACTAGCGGGAGCCGAAGCTCCTACAATGAGCAGTTCTTC.